The entry below describes one TCR beta chain. The CDR3 loop spans 17 amino acids. Trimming took 1 base from V and 4 from J; bases not matched to a gene: 4. Germline values: CDR1 SGHRS, CDR2 YFSETQ. This entry belongs to a study of blood T cell repertoires in COVID-19. The overall study: The samples span acute and convalescent COVID-19 from the United States, Italy and Spain. The analysed material was cDNA or gDNA that came from T cells, B-cell-depleted T cells, or PBMCs.

Clones were sequenced by immunoSEQ multiplex PCR, and TCRdb holds only the in-frame ones, with some missing. The profile shows about 250,000 clones, nearly 90% of them singletons. Input material: peripheral blood. This receptor was identified in a man in his late teens or twenties with active or convalescent COVID-19. The chain is built from TRBV5-1 and TRBJ2-3; TRBD2 agrees at 15 bases. CDR3 DNA sequence: TGCGCCAGCAGCTTGAGGGGACTAGCGGGAGGTTCAGATACGCAGTATTTT. Amino acids: CASSLRGLAGGSDTQYF.